The 14 T cell receptor beta chains below all came from one sample that was sequenced in a study of T cells in Graves' hyperthyroidism and ophthalmopathy. Regions amplified from RNA transcripts were the TCR beta CDR3 regions. The study used the HTBI primer set for a first-round RT-PCR of the TCR CDR3. TCRdb re-called the multiplex PCR reads through MiXCR, storing one row per CDR3 protein. The sample has around 350,000 distinct CDR3 sequences, 15% to 18% seen once; the top ten hold 25% to 35%. The sequenced sample consisted of blood. The receptors originated from a woman under 30 with Graves' hyperthyroidism that later progressed to Graves' ophthalmopathy.

The chain uses TRBV10-3 and TRBJ1-5; possibly TRBD1 for D (5 bases). Looked up from germline, CDR1 is ENHRY and CDR2 is SYGVKD. Deletions cut 2 bases from V and 3 bases from J, with 11 bases between. CDR3 length: 15 amino acids. The CDR3 DNA is TGTGCCATCAGTGAGCTGGGTGGGGCCAATCAGCCCCAGCATTTT. The encoded protein is CAISELGGANQPQHF.

J is TRBJ2-7 and V is TRBV27; D might be TRBD2 (7 bases). This CDR3 spans 14 amino acids. The V end lost 4 bases, the J end lost 3 bases, and 13 bases lay between the germline ends. Germline-derived CDR1 and CDR2 are MNHEY and SMNVEV (reference sequence). The CDR3 nucleotides read TGTGCCAGCAGTTCCGGAGGGGGGGTCTACGAGCAGTACTTC. The encoded protein is CASSSGGGVYEQYF.

This clonotype turned up a few times. The rearrangement uses TRBV6-2 or TRBV6-3 and TRBJ1-2; weak D call: TRBD1 (5 bases). Germline loops: CDR1 MNHEY, CDR2 SVGEGT. The CDR3 runs to 17 residues. The V end lost 5 bases, the J end lost 0 bases, and 19 bases lay between the germline ends. The CDR3 loop is CASSRTANGGPNYGYTF. The CDR3 nucleotides are TGTGCCAGCAGTCGAACAGCCAACGGGGGACCTAACTATGGCTACACCTTC.

The table lists this clonotype with many counts. In DNA form, the CDR3 reads TGTGCCAGCAGTTTATCGTCTGAAGAGACCCAGTACTTC. Translation gives CASSLSSEETQYF. The chain uses TRBV27 and TRBJ2-5; D remains unclear. Germline V gene lookup returns CDR1 MNHEY and CDR2 SMNVEV (reference sequence). With 0 bases removed from V and 3 bases from J, the gap between germline ends came to 5 bases. This CDR3 spans 13 amino acids.

The V call is TRBV20-1, the J call TRBJ1-6; maybe TRBD1 (6 bases). Trimming stripped 0 bases from V and 5 bases from J, with 17 bases between. CDR1 and CDR2 (germline): DFQATT, SNEGSKA (reference sequence). This CDR3 spans 17 amino acids. The CDR3 nucleotides are TGCAGTGCTAGAGACCGGGGGGGGCGGTTTCATAATTCACCCCTCCACTTT. Translated: CSARDRGGRFHNSPLHF.

This clonotype has ten or more counts. The chain combines TRBV2 with TRBJ2-7; 10 nucleotides align to TRBD2. CDR1 and CDR2 (germline): SNHLY, FYNNEI. The CDR3 sequence is 14 residues long. Trimming took 7 bases from V and 5 from J; bases not matched to a gene: 8. CDR3 nucleotide sequence: TGTGCCAGCAACCGACTAGCGGGCGGTCACGAGCAGTACTTC. Protein product: CASNRLAGGHEQYF.

This clonotype was counted at least ten times. CDR3 sequence: CASSPPGRGGDTEAFF. As DNA, the CDR3 is TGTGCCAGCTCACCCCCGGGGAGGGGCGGGGACACTGAAGCTTTCTTT. The J gene is TRBJ1-1, the V gene TRBV18, with D maybe TRBD1 (5 bases). V was shortened by 3 bases and J by 3 bases, with 17 bases between the two germline ends. The CDR3 is made up of 16 amino acids. CDR1 is KGHSH and CDR2 is LQKENI in the germline V gene.

The V and J genes are TRBV28 and TRBJ2-2; D gene uncertain. This CDR3 region has 12 residues. V was clipped by 5 bases and J by 6 bases, with 7 bases between them. In germline, CDR1 is MDHEN, CDR2 SYDVKM. CDR3 DNA: TGTGCCAGCAGTGCACCCTCCGGGGAGCTGTTTTTT. Translating it yields CASSAPSGELFF.

This clonotype was seen ten or more times. This chain connects TRBV6-6 to TRBJ1-1; no firm D call. CDR1 is MNHNY and CDR2 is SVGAGI in the germline V gene (reference sequence). The ends were cut back, 0 bases at V and 4 bases at J, with 9 bases in the middle. The CDR3 has 14 residues. CDR3 loop: CASSYSEGSTEAFF. CDR3 coding DNA: TGTGCCAGCAGTTACTCGGAAGGGAGCACTGAAGCTTTCTTT.

The chain has TRBV7-9 and TRBJ2-6; 8 bases are shared with TRBD1. J was trimmed by 1 base and V by 5 bases; bases with no gene match: 7. The CDR3 runs 17 residues. The germline gives CDR1 SEHNR, CDR2 FQNEAQ (reference sequence). CDR3 amino acids: CASSVPGQESGANVLTF. Written as DNA, the CDR3 is TGTGCCAGCAGCGTCCCGGGACAGGAGTCTGGGGCCAACGTCCTGACTTTC.

Points on this clonotype: A much larger clone differs by one base, so this may be a read error. The chain carries TRBV20-1 and TRBJ2-2; 8 nucleotides align to TRBD1. This CDR3 comprises 14 residues. Germline loops: CDR1 DFQATT, CDR2 SNEGSKA (reference sequence). Written as DNA, the CDR3 is TGCAGTGCTAGTACACAGGGGGACACCGGGGAGCTGTCTTTT. Translated, it gives CSASTQGDTGELSF.

The J gene is TRBJ1-6, the V gene TRBV7-3; 7 bases align to TRBD1. V was pared by 5 bases and J by 6 bases, with 4 bases of the junction left unmatched. CDR1 and CDR2 from the germline V gene are SGHTA and FQGTGA. This CDR3 region has 14 residues. CDR3 amino acids: CASSQGQPNSPLHF. CDR3 nucleotides: TGTGCCAGCAGCCAGGGACAGCCTAATTCACCCCTCCACTTT.

The chain recombines TRBV14 with TRBJ2-3; D ambiguous. Germline CDR1 is SGHDN and CDR2 is FVKESK. This CDR3 is built from 14 residues. V dropped 3 bases and J dropped 4 bases, with 11 bases sitting between them. In DNA form, the CDR3 reads TGTGCCAGCAGCCATCTAATCGGAGCAGATACGCAGTATTTT. Residues: CASSHLIGADTQYF.

The chain couples TRBV2 to TRBJ1-2; D remains ambiguous. The germline V gene has CDR1 SNHLY and CDR2 FYNNEI. This CDR3 spans 13 amino acids. In nucleotides, the CDR3 is TGTGTGTGGAGCGGGAGACGGAGCTATGGCTACACCTTC. Its protein is CVWSGRRSYGYTF.